This T cell receptor beta chain was found in a study of OX40 agonist ivuxolimab in advanced cancers. Study-wide background: Participants averaged roughly 60 years of age (range about 23 to 80) and were around 80% male.

The study, taken as a whole, reports: Clonal expansion was among the lowest in partial responders at 0.1-3.0 mg/kg, especially CD8+.

Regarding this clone: The antigen is undetermined.

Measured with immunoSEQ multiplex PCR; TCRdb has only the in-frame clones, and not every one. Among roughly 93,000 clones, approximately 80% were seen once, and the ten largest hold about 6%. This clonotype was sampled from an adult with an advanced solid tumor such as melanoma, head and neck, liver or kidney cancer. Specimen: CD4+ or CD8+ T cells sorted from blood, collected in a trial of the OX40 agonist ivuxolimab.

CDR3 nucleotide sequence: TGTGCCAGCAGCCCCGGTACAGGGTATGAAAAACTGTTTTTT. Translating it yields CASSPGTGYEKLFF. This chain connects TRBV7-9 to TRBJ1-4; possibly TRBD1 for D (6 bases). The V gene's germline CDR1 is SEHNR and CDR2 FQNEAQ (reference sequence). This CDR3 comprises 14 residues. Trimming shortened V by 5 bases and J by 6 bases, and 13 bases separated the two germline ends.